This TCR beta chain stems from a study of blood T cell repertoires in COVID-19. Background on the study: T cells, B-cell-depleted T cells, or PBMCs provided the cDNA or gDNA that served as material.

Original handling: Estimates of nucleated cell counts were drawn from the amplification of reference gene primers. Clones were read by immunoSEQ multiplex PCR, and TCRdb kept only the in-frame ones, dropping some. Clone size and V and J calls were adopted from that table, with D and trimming inferred from the DNA. The sample yields more than 350,000 clones, around 87% seen once. In its sample, this clone was seen once. V gave up 0 bases and J gave up 3 bases, with 6 bases separating them. CDR3 size: 14 residues. CDR1 and CDR2 (germline): KGHSH, LQKENI. The specimen was peripheral blood. The source of this sequence is a woman in her twenties or thirties with COVID-19, enrolled during active disease. The chain employs TRBV18 and TRBJ1-3; D not certain. The CDR3 protein is CASSPPAFGNTIYF. Written as DNA, the CDR3 is TGTGCCAGCTCACCACCGGCCTTTGGAAACACCATATATTTT.